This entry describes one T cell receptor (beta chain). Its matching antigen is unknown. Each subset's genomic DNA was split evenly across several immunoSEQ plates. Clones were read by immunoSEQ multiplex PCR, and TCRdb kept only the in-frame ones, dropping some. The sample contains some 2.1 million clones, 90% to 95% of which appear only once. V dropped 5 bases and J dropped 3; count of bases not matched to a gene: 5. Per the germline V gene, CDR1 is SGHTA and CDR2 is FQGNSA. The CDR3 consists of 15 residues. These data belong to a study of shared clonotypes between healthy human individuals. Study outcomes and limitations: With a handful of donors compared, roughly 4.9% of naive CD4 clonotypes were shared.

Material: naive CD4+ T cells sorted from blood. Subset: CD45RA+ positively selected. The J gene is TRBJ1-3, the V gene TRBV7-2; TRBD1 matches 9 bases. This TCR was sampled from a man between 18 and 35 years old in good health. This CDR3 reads CASSPSGQGGNTIYF. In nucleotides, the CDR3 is TGTGCCAGCAGCCCTTCGGGACAGGGTGGAAACACCATATATTTT.